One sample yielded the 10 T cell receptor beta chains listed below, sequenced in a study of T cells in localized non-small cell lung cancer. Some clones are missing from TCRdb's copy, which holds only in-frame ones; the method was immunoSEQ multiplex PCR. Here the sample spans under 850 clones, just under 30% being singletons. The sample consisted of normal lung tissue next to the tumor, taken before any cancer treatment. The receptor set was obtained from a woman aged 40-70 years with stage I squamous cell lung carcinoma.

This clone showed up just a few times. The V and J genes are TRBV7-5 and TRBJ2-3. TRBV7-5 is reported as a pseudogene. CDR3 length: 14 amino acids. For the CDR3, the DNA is TGTGCCAGCAGCTTAACGGGGACGACAGATACGCAGTATTTT. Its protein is CASSLTGTTDTQYF.

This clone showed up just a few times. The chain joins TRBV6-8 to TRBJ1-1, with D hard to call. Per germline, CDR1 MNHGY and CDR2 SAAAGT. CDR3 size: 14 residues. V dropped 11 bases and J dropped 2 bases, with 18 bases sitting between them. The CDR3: CACERFEGNTEAFF. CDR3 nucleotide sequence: TGTGCCTGTGAGAGGTTTGAGGGTAACACTGAAGCTTTCTTT.

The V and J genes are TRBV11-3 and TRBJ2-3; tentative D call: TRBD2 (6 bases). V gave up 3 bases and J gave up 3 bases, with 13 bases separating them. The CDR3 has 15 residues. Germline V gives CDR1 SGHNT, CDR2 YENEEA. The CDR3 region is CASSFRRGGTDTQYF. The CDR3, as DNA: TGTGCCAGCAGCTTCAGAAGGGGAGGAACAGATACGCAGTATTTT.

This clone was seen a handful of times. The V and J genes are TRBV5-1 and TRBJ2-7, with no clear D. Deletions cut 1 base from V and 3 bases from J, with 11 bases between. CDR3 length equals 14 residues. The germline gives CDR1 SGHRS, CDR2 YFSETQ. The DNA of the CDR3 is TGCGCCAGCAGCTTGCTTCTACACTACTACGAGCAGTACTTC. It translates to CASSLLLHYYEQYF.

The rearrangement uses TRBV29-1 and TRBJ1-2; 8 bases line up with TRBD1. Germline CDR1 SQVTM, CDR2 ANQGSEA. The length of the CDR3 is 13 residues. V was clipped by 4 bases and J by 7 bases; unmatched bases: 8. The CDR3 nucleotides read TGCAGCGTTGGCCCGACAGGGGATGGTGGCTACACCTTC. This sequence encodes CSVGPTGDGGYTF.

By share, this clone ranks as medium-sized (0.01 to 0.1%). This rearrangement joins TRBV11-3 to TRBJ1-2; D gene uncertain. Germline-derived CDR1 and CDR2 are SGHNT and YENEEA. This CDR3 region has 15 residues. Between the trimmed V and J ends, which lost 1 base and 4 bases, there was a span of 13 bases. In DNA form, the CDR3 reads TGTGCCAGCAGCTTAGTTGGCGGCATATCCTATGGCTACACCTTC. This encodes CASSLVGGISYGYTF.

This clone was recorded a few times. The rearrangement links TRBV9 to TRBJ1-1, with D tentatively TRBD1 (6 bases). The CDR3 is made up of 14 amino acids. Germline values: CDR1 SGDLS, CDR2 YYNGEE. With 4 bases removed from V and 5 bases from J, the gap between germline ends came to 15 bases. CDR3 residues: CASSIQQGGTEAFF. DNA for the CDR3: TGTGCCAGCAGCATCCAACAGGGAGGTACTGAAGCTTTCTTT. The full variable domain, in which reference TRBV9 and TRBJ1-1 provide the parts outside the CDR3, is DSGVTQTPKHLITATGQRVTLRCSPRSGDLSVYWYQQSLDQGLQFLIQYYNGEERAKGNILERFSAQQFPDLHSELNLSSLELGDSALYFCASSIQQGGTEAFFGQGTRLTVV.

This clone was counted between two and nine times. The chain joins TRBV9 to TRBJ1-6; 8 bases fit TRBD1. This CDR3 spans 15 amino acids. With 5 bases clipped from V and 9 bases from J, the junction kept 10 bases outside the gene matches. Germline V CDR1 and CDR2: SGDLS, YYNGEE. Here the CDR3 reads CASSPRTGNGSPLHF. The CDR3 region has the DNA TGTGCCAGCAGTCCTCGGACAGGGAACGGTTCACCCCTCCACTTT.

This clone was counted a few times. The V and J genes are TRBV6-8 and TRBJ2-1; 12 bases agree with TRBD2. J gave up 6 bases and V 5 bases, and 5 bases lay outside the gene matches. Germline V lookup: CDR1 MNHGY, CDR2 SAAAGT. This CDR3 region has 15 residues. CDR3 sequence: CASSDRTSGINEQFF. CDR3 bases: TGTGCCAGCAGTGACAGGACTAGCGGGATCAATGAGCAGTTCTTC.

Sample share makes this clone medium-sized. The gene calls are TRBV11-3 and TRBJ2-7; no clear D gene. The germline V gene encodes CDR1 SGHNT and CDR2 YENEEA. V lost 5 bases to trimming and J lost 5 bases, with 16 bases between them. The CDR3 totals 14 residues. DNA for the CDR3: TGTGCCAGCAGCCCAGCAGGTTTAATCCACGAGCAGTACTTC. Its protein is CASSPAGLIHEQYF.